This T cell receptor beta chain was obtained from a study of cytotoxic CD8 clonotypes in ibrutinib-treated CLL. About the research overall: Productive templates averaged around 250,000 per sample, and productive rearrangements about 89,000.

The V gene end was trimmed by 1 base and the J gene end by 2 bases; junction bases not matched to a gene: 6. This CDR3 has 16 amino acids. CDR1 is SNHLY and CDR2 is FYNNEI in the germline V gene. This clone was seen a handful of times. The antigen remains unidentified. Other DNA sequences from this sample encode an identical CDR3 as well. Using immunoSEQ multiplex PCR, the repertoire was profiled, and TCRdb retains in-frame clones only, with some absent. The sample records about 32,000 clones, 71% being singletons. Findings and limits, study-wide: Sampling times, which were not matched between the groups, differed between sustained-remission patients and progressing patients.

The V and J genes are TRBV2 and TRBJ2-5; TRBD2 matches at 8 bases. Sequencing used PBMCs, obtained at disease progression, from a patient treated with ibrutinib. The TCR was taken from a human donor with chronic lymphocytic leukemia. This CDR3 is CASSEGRGGRQETQYF. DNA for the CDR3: TGTGCCAGCAGTGAAGGACGGGGGGGAAGGCAAGAGACCCAGTACTTC.